This T cell receptor beta chain was profiled in a study of identical twins. This clonotype was seen a handful of times. Each CDR3 protein is one row after TCRdb ran MiXCR on the 5' RACE reads. The sample records more than 200,000 distinct CDR3 sequences, around a tenth being singletons. V lost 4 bases, J lost 5 bases, and 8 bases stayed unmatched. This CDR3 spans 14 amino acids. Per the germline V gene, CDR1 is DFQATT and CDR2 is SNEGSKA (reference sequence). The chain carries TRBV20-1 and TRBJ2-5, with 9 bases lining up with TRBD2. This TCR was sampled from a woman between 18 and 29 years old in good health. What was sequenced was memory (CD45RO+) T cells sorted from blood. The CDR3 region has the DNA TGCAGTGCTACCCCGGGACTAGCAGGGGAGACCCAGTACTTC. Translating it yields CSATPGLAGETQYF.